The clone carrying this T cell receptor (beta chain) has a single count. The sample is drawn from a study of blood T cell repertoires in COVID-19. Germline values: CDR1 SGHAT, CDR2 FQNNGV. This CDR3 is 14 amino acids long. With 5 bases clipped from V and 5 bases from J, the junction kept 7 bases outside the gene matches. The method was immunoSEQ multiplex PCR; TCRdb's version includes in-frame clones alone and lacks a portion of them. The table records around 290,000 clones, 70% to 90% of them present only once. The chain uses TRBV11-2 and TRBJ2-5, with 8 bases that match TRBD2. The material sequenced was peripheral blood. The TCR sequence derives from a woman in her 70s with COVID-19, enrolled during active disease. This chain's CDR3 is CASSPRGGRETQYF. The DNA of the CDR3 is TGTGCCAGCAGCCCACGGGGGGGCCGGGAGACCCAGTACTTC.